This T cell receptor (beta chain) was sequenced during a study of blood T cells in healthy people across ages. Primed by a sample-barcoded 5' primer and a J-beta primer mix, a second PCR proceeded for about 6 to 11 cycles. TCRdb reprocessed the 5' RACE reads with MiXCR, giving one entry per CDR3 protein. The repertoire holds 850,000 to 1,000,000 distinct CDR3 sequences, with roughly 51% as singletons. General study results and limits: Per million T cells, TCR beta diversity dropped roughly linearly as age increased. What prevented conclusive comparison of naive and antigen-experienced cells was that PBMCs were unsorted.

About this clonotype: Antigen specificity is unknown.

This clonotype originated in an older woman in good health. The material sequenced was blood.

The CDR3 DNA reads TGTGCCAGCAGTTTGACGGCTCTAGGGAATGAGCAGTTCTTC. It encodes CASSLTALGNEQFF. The chain uses TRBV28 and TRBJ2-1; unclear D gene. In germline, CDR1 is MDHEN, CDR2 SYDVKM. The CDR3 spans 14 residues. V dropped 3 bases and J dropped 7 bases, with 13 bases sitting between them.